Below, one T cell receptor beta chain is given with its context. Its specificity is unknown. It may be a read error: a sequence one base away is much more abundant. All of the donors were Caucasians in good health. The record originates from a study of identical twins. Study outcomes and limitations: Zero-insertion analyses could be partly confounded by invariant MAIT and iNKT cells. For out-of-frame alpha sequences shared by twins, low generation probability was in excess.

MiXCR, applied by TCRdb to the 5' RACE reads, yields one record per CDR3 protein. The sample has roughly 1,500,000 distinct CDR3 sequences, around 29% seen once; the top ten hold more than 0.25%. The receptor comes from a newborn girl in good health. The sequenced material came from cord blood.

The CDR3 nucleotides are TGTGCCACCGGTGGTCGAGGGATGAATGAGCAGTTCTTC. The encoded protein is CATGGRGMNEQFF. V and J are TRBV24-1 and TRBJ2-1, with D possibly matching TRBD2 (5 bases). CDR3 length equals 13 residues. The V and J ends lost 9 bases and 7 bases respectively, with 15 bases between them. Germline V gene data show CDR1 as KGHDR and CDR2 as SFDVKD.